This T cell receptor beta chain came from a study of CD8+ T cells in alopecia areata. Isolated RNA was reverse transcribed into cDNA used as the sequencing template. Assay used: immunoSEQ multiplex PCR; TCRdb lists only in-frame clones, some missing. The sample lists about 210,000 clones; about 64% were seen once. The treatment here: oral pan-JAK inhibitor, 5-10 mg twice daily. The J segment lost 2 bases and the V segment lost 4 bases, leaving 4 bases of the junction unmatched. The CDR3 has 13 residues. Germline V gene data show CDR1 as SQVTM and CDR2 as ANQGSEA. The chain couples TRBV29-1 to TRBJ1-2; TRBD1 aligns across 7 bases. The sequence came from a human donor with alopecia areata. The source material was CD4+ T cells sorted from blood, sampled at week 4, from a patient treated with tofacitinib. The CDR3 here is CSVVTGANYGYTF. The CDR3 DNA reads TGCAGCGTTGTAACAGGGGCAAACTATGGCTACACCTTC. Combining the CDR3 with reference TRBV29-1 and TRBJ1-2 gives the whole variable domain SAVISQKPSRDICQRGTSLTIQCQVDSQVTMMFWYRQQPGQSLTLIATANQGSEATYESGFVIDKFPISRPNLTFSTLTVSNMSPEDSSIYLCSVVTGANYGYTFGSGTRLTVV.